Following are 9 T cell receptor beta chains from one sample sequenced in a study of T cells in Graves' hyperthyroidism and ophthalmopathy. Authors of the study amplified TCR beta CDR3 regions from RNA transcripts. HTBI primers were used for first-round RT-PCR of the TCR CDR3. TCRdb passed the multiplex PCR reads through MiXCR, listing each CDR3 protein once. The repertoire holds approximately 400,000 distinct CDR3 sequences, approximately 15% seen once, with roughly 14% in the top ten. The sample taken for sequencing was blood. These receptors all stem from a woman aged 18-29 years with Graves' hyperthyroidism.

This clonotype was observed at least ten times. This chain uses TRBV28 with TRBJ1-2; a possible D gene is TRBD1 (5 bases). The CDR3 has 15 residues. CDR1 MDHEN and CDR2 SYDVKM come from the germline V gene. V shed 8 bases and J shed 7 bases, with 23 bases lying between them. The CDR3 region is CASVRGVGTASGYTF. The CDR3 DNA reads TGTGCCAGCGTAAGGGGAGTGGGAACAGCCTCTGGCTACACCTTC.

The chain has TRBV4-1 and TRBJ2-1, with a tentative D call TRBD2 (5 bases). The ends were cut back, 0 bases at V and 7 bases at J, with 13 bases in the middle. The germline gives CDR1 MGHRA, CDR2 YSYEKL. CDR3 length: 15 amino acids. The CDR3 coding sequence is TGCGCCAGCAGCCAAGATTTGACGGGAAGAAATGAGCAGTTCTTC. Its translation is CASSQDLTGRNEQFF.

This clonotype was found a few times. The chain employs TRBV29-1 and TRBJ2-7; 7 bases agree with TRBD1. CDR1 and CDR2 from the germline V gene are SQVTM and ANQGSEA. Trimming at V came to 4 bases and at J to 6 bases, leaving 9 bases not matched to a gene. CDR3 length: 13 amino acids. The CDR3 reads CSVAADRVGEQYF. In DNA form, the CDR3 reads TGCAGCGTTGCGGCTGACAGGGTAGGCGAGCAGTACTTC.

Comments on this clonotype: This may come from a read error, since a much larger clone is one base off. The chain uses TRBV6-1 and TRBJ2-4; D is perhaps TRBD1 or TRBD2 (5 bases each). Germline CDR1 is MNHNS and CDR2 is SASEGT. CDR3 length: 16 residues. V lost 2 bases, J lost 12 bases, and 23 bases lay in between. The CDR3 reads CASSERGGLAGATQYF. As DNA, the CDR3 is TGTGCCAGCAGTGAACGCGGTGGGCTAGCTGGGGCTACTCAGTACTTC.

This clonotype was recorded many times. The gene calls are TRBV20-1 and TRBJ2-3; D call uncertain. The CDR3 sequence is 13 residues long. V lost 1 base and J 0 bases, leaving 5 bases between the germline ends. CDR1 is DFQATT and CDR2 is SNEGSKA in the germline V gene (reference sequence). As DNA, the CDR3 is TGCAGTGCTAGAGTGGGAAGCACAGATACGCAGTATTTT. It encodes CSARVGSTDTQYF.

Many counts were recorded for this clonotype. V is TRBV24-1 and J is TRBJ2-5; 8 bases match TRBD1. Germline-derived CDR1 and CDR2 are KGHDR and SFDVKD. The length of the CDR3 is 14 residues. Trimming at V came to 4 bases and at J to 5 bases, leaving 5 bases not matched to a gene. The CDR3 coding sequence is TGTGCCACCAGTGAATCAGGGGGCTACGAGACCCAGTACTTC. Its translation is CATSESGGYETQYF.

This clonotype was seen more than once but under ten times. V and J are TRBV29-1 and TRBJ1-4; D unresolved. This CDR3 comprises 12 residues. Looked up from germline, CDR1 is SQVTM and CDR2 is ANQGSEA. Trimming stripped 4 bases from V and 5 bases from J, with 8 bases between. The CDR3 sequence: CSVVDGNEKLFF. CDR3 DNA: TGCAGCGTTGTGGACGGCAATGAAAAACTGTTTTTT. The whole variable domain, filled in from reference TRBV29-1 and TRBJ1-4, reads SAVISQKPSRDICQRGTSLTIQCQVDSQVTMMFWYRQQPGQSLTLIATANQGSEATYESGFVIDKFPISRPNLTFSTLTVSNMSPEDSSIYLCSVVDGNEKLFFGSGTQLSVL.

In DNA, the CDR3 is TGTGCCAGCAGTTTAGGGGGACAGGGTCGGAATCAGCCCCAGCATTTT. Translated: CASSLGGQGRNQPQHF. The chain couples TRBV12-3 or TRBV12-4 to TRBJ1-5, with 9 nucleotides matching TRBD1. The CDR3 totals 16 residues. Trimming removed 1 base from V and 4 bases from J; junction bases left unmatched: 5.

This clonotype was counted ten times or more. The chain joins TRBV2 to TRBJ2-1; TRBD2 is a possible D gene (5 bases). Trimming removed 7 bases from V and 0 bases from J, with 16 bases in between. This CDR3 comprises 16 residues. Germline V CDR1 and CDR2: SNHLY, FYNNEI. This CDR3 is CASTPTVASSYNEQFF. The DNA of the CDR3 is TGTGCCAGCACCCCCACTGTAGCGAGCTCCTACAATGAGCAGTTCTTC.